This entry describes one T cell receptor beta chain. The data stem from a study of blood T cell repertoires in COVID-19. Study background: There were acute and convalescent COVID-19 samples, and they came from the United States, Italy and Spain. Nucleic acid was either cDNA or gDNA, and it came from T cells, B-cell-depleted T cells, or PBMCs.

This CDR3 is built from 12 residues. Trimming pared 4 bases from V and 5 bases from J, leaving 9 bases between. Germline V gives CDR1 MDHEN, CDR2 SYDVKM. In the study's own analysis: For nucleated cells, counts were estimated from reference gene primer amplification. Data came from immunoSEQ multiplex PCR; TCRdb stores just in-frame clones and leaves some out. V, J and clone size derive from that table, while D and trimming were established from the DNA sequence. The table lists fewer than 100,000 clones, approximately 92% of them singletons. The receptor was derived from a woman of 80 years or more with acute or convalescent COVID-19. The chain joins TRBV28 to TRBJ2-7; D is uncertain. Sequenced material: peripheral blood. CDR3 DNA: TGTGCCAGCAGTTCTTTCCGTGACGAGCAGTACTTC. Translated, it gives CASSSFRDEQYF.